Here is one T cell receptor (beta chain) with its context. Its antigen remains unknown. After extraction with the RNeasy kit, roughly 0.5 to 1 ug of the RNA was reverse transcribed using random hexamers. One entry per CDR3 protein results from TCRdb running MiXCR on the immunoSEQ multiplex PCR reads. The profile covers about 250,000 distinct CDR3 sequences, with approximately 92% appearing a single time and less than 0.075% taken by the ten largest. The data stem from a study of CD8 T cells in Susac syndrome. Study-wide points: That the number of individuals in its TCR sequencing and HLA analysis was relatively small was acknowledged by the study.

Germline V gene data show CDR1 as SGDLS and CDR2 as YYNGEE. This CDR3 spans 13 amino acids. V lost 3 bases, J lost 3 bases, and 8 bases lay in between. The source material was CD4+ T cells from PBMCs. The TCR was taken from a human donor with multiple sclerosis. The rearrangement uses TRBV9 and TRBJ2-3; D not certain. Written as DNA, the CDR3 is TGTGCCAGCAGCGCCTTAGAAACAGATACGCAGTATTTT. It yields the protein CASSALETDTQYF.